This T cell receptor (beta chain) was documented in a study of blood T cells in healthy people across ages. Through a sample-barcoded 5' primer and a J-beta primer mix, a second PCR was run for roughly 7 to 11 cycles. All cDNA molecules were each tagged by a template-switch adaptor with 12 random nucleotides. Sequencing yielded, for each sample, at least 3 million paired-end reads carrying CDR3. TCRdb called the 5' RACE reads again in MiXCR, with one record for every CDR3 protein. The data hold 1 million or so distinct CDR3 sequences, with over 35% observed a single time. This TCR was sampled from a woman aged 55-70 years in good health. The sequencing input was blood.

The CDR3 reads CASSQGAQREGREQYF. In DNA form, the CDR3 reads TGTGCCAGCAGCCAAGGGGCACAGCGGGAGGGCCGGGAGCAGTACTTC. The chain couples TRBV3-1 to TRBJ2-7; 10 bases align to TRBD2. The CDR3 sequence is 16 residues long. The germline CDR1 and CDR2 sequences are LGHDT and YNNKEL (reference sequence). Germline trimming cut 1 base from V and 7 bases from J; bases unmatched to any gene: 10.